This T cell receptor (beta chain) was sequenced for a study of T cells and Merkel cell carcinoma outcomes (TCRdb year 2020). Broadly, across the study: The study looked at whether the tumor T-cell repertoire and T-cell density could predict clinical outcome in patients with Merkel cell carcinoma.

Samples came from patients with Merkel cell carcinoma. Note on this clone: The antigen it recognizes is unknown. There are no base qualities to consult, and no much larger clone falls within one base.

General conclusions and limits of the study: Clinical outcomes in Merkel cell carcinoma patients were reported to be predicted by T-cell repertoire features combined with T-cell density.

Taken from cysteine to phenylalanine, the CDR3 has 16 residues. Of the read, only the CDR3 DNA is kept; its 48 bases are in frame from base 1. CDR1 and CDR2 were assigned from the germline V gene as SGHDN and FVKESK. V loses 4 bases, J loses 0 bases, and the germline ends lie 13 bases apart. The library was made by the immunoSEQ multiplex PCR assay. Drawn from immuneACCESS, this table holds only the in-frame rearrangements with V and J called that TCRdb kept. Clones are partly lost; checked studies trace under half to an unresolved V gene and leave the rest unexplained. A total of more than 3,500 clones appear in this sample, over 90% of them only once. Roughly 1.7% of the sample is held by the ten biggest clonotypes.

This receptor was obtained from a human donor with Merkel cell carcinoma. The chain joins TRBV14 to TRBJ2-1; the D gene is perhaps TRBD1 or TRBD2, as each covers 5 bases. The source material was tumor tissue from Merkel cell carcinoma. The CDR3 region: CASSPRWGSSYNEQFF. The DNA sequence is TGTGCCAGCAGCCCCCGGTGGGGGAGCTCCTACAATGAGCAGTTCTTC.